Presented here are 5 T cell receptor beta chains from one specimen sequenced in a study of blood T cell repertoires in COVID-19. Clones were sequenced by immunoSEQ multiplex PCR, and TCRdb holds only the in-frame ones, with some missing. The sample holds hundreds of thousands of clones; 85% to 90% are singletons and the top ten take around 1.7%. Input material: PBMCs or T cells enriched from blood (not recorded which). The receptors here all came from a woman under 30 with acute COVID-19.

The rearrangement joins TRBV3-1 (or the pseudogene TRBV3-2) to TRBJ2-4, with 7 bases matching TRBD2. With V trimmed by 1 base and J by 6 bases, 3 bases remained unmatched. The CDR3 covers 14 residues. From germline, CDR1 is LGHDT and CDR2 YNNKEL (reference sequence). CDR3 DNA sequence: TGTGCCAGCAGCCAAGTAGCGGGCTCAAACATTCAGTACTTC. Amino acids: CASSQVAGSNIQYF.

This chain joins TRBV9 and TRBJ1-1; D might be TRBD1 (6 bases). Trimming pared 1 base from V and 11 bases from J, leaving 24 bases between. The CDR3 covers 16 residues. Germline V CDR1 and CDR2: SGDLS, YYNGEE. In DNA form, the CDR3 reads TGTGCCAGCAGCGTAACCCCCTCCTTACAGGGTTCTGGGGCTTTCTTT. This gives the protein CASSVTPSLQGSGAFF.

This clone has only a few counts. The chain recombines TRBV7-2 with TRBJ2-1, with D hard to call. This CDR3 is built from 13 residues. V lost 3 bases, J lost 6 bases, and 9 bases lay in between. Germline CDR1 reads SGHTA; CDR2 reads FQGNSA. CDR3 amino acids: CASSFYGSNEQFF. Written as DNA, the CDR3 is TGTGCCAGCAGCTTTTACGGGTCCAATGAGCAGTTCTTC.

The chain employs TRBV7-2 and TRBJ1-3; 10 positions agree with TRBD1. The CDR3 covers 18 residues. J lost 3 bases, V lost 0 bases, and 8 bases had no gene match. The germline gives CDR1 SGHTA, CDR2 FQGNSA. DNA of the CDR3: TGTGCCAGCAGCTTAGCACCGGGACAGGGGATACGTGGAAACACCATATATTTT. This sequence encodes CASSLAPGQGIRGNTIYF.

The chain joins TRBV14 to TRBJ2-5, with D hard to call. Trimming cost V 0 bases and J 5 bases, with 19 bases left between them. The CDR3 sequence is 17 residues long. In germline, CDR1 is SGHDN, CDR2 FVKESK. In DNA, the CDR3 is TGTGCCAGCAGCCAAGATTGGGCAGTGAGTAGTTGGGAGACCCAGTACTTC. It yields the protein CASSQDWAVSSWETQYF. The complete variable domain, with remaining parts taken from reference TRBV14 and TRBJ2-5, reads EAGVTQFPSHSVIEKGQTVTLRCDPISGHDNLYWYRRVMGKEIKFLLHFVKESKQDESGMPNNRFLAERTGGTYSTLKVQPAELEDSGVYFCASSQDWAVSSWETQYFGPGTRLLVL.